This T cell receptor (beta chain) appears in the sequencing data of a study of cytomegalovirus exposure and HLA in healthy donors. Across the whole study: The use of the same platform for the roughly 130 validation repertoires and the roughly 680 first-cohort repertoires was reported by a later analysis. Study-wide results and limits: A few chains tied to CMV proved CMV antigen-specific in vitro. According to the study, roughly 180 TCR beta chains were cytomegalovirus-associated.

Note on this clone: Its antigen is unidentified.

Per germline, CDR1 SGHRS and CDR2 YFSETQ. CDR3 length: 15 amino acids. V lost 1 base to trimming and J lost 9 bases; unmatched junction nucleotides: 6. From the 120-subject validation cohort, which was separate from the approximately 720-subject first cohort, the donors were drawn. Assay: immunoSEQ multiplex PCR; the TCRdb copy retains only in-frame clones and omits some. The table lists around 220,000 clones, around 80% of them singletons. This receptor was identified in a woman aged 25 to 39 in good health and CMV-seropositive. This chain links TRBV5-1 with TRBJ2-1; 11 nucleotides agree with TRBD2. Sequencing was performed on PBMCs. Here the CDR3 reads CASSLTSGSLVEQFF. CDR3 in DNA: TGCGCCAGCAGCTTGACTAGCGGGAGTCTTGTTGAGCAGTTCTTC.